This T cell receptor (beta chain) was sequenced during a study of STAT5B mutations in CD4+ large granular lymphocyte leukemia. Profiled with immunoSEQ multiplex PCR; TCRdb holds only in-frame clones, not every one. The sample has more than 30,000 clones, 85% to 90% seen once. CDR3 size: 16 residues. CDR1 LNHDA and CDR2 SQIVND come from the germline V gene (reference sequence). J lost 6 bases, V lost 1 base, and 11 bases had no gene match. The chain is built from TRBV19 and TRBJ2-7; 8 nucleotides match TRBD2. The source material was CD4+ T cells from blood buffy coats. The receptor was isolated from a human donor in good health. This CDR3 is CASSIVNRRGVSEQYF. Written as DNA, the CDR3 is TGTGCCAGTAGTATAGTCAACCGGCGGGGGGTGAGCGAGCAGTACTTC.